These T cell receptor beta chains were read from a single sample in a study of yellow fever vaccine responses in identical twins. Via MiXCR, TCRdb re-called the RT-PCR reads, giving one row per CDR3 protein. The sample holds 30,000 to 40,000 distinct CDR3 sequences, 50% to 75% seen once. This specimen was T cells from blood (PBMCs), unsorted or a sorted subset (not recorded which), taken before or after yellow fever vaccination (not recorded which). These receptors all come from a woman aged 18-29 years who received the yellow fever vaccine. The CDR3 runs from the conserved cysteine through the conserved F or W. The D gene is left open where the match is weak. Clone size appears in some rows only: once, few, many, or a class for an expanded clone.

- | - | TRBJ2-1 | TRBV5-4 | TGTGCCAGCAGCTTGTCCAACTACAATGAGCAGTTCTTC | CASSLSNYNEQFF
TRBD2 | - | TRBJ2-1 | TRBV11-1 | TGTGCCAGCGGACTAGCGGGGGGGATTCATGAGCAGTTCTTC | CASGLAGGIHEQFF
TRBD2 | - | TRBJ2-1 | TRBV5-1 | TGCGCCAGCAGCTCTGGTACTAGCGGGGACTTCTACAATGAGCAGTTCTTC | CASSSGTSGDFYNEQFF
- | few | TRBJ2-2 | TRBV6-6 | TGTGCCAGCAGTTCAGGGGTGGGGTCCGGGGAGCTGTTTTTT | CASSSGVGSGELFF
TRBD2 | once | TRBJ2-7 | TRBV18 | TGTGCCAGCTCACCATCGGGGACTAGCGGGAGCATCGAGCAGTACTTC | CASSPSGTSGSIEQYF
- | - | TRBJ1-1 | TRBV4-1 | TGCGCCAGCAGCCAAGATGCAGGCGAGAACACTGAAGCTTTCTTT | CASSQDAGENTEAFF
- | few | TRBJ2-1 | TRBV13 | TGTGCCGGCTGGACTTCGGGGGCCTACAATGAGCAGTTCTTC | CAGWTSGAYNEQFF
- | - | TRBJ2-7 | TRBV3-1 | TGTGCCAGCAGCCAAGGGGACGTCGGCGGCTACGAGCAGTACTTC | CASSQGDVGGYEQYF
TRBD1 | - | TRBJ1-5 | TRBV5-1 | TGCGCCAGCAGCCAGCAGGGGGGCAATCAGCCCCAGCATTTT | CASSQQGGNQPQHF
TRBD1 | - | TRBJ1-6 | TRBV18 | TGTGCCAGCCAACGGACAGGCGGGACACCCCTCCACTTT | CASQRTGGTPLHF
- | - | TRBJ2-3 | TRBV20-1 | TGCAGTGCTCCCTTTTTCACAGATACGCAGTATTTT | CSAPFFTDTQYF
TRBD2 | - | TRBJ2-5 | TRBV5-6 | TGTGCCAGCAGCTTCTTTGGGCTAGCGGGAGGACACAAGCAAGAGACCCAGTACTTC | CASSFFGLAGGHKQETQYF
TRBD1 | - | TRBJ1-4 | TRBV20-1 | TGCAGTGCTCATTCAGGGGGTGGTGAAAAACTGTTTTTT | CSAHSGGGEKLFF
- | few | TRBJ1-2 | TRBV12-3/TRBV12-4 | TGTGCCAGCAGTTTCGGTCCTGGCGACTATGGCTACACCTTC | CASSFGPGDYGYTF
- | once | TRBJ2-2 | TRBV3-1 | TGTGCCAGCAGCCAAGGTTCGTACGGGACCGGGGAGCTGTTTTTT | CASSQGSYGTGELFF
TRBD2 | few | TRBJ2-1 | TRBV5-5 | TGTGCCAGCCGGGGACTAACTTACAATGAGCAGTTCTTC | CASRGLTYNEQFF
TRBD2 | - | TRBJ2-3 | TRBV28 | TGTGCCAGCAGTTTAGCGGGAGAGGTGGATACGCAGTATTTT | CASSLAGEVDTQYF
- | - | TRBJ1-1 | TRBV29-1 | TGCAGCGCCGGGTCTGTAAACACTGAAGCTTTCTTT | CSAGSVNTEAFF
- | few | TRBJ2-7 | TRBV3-1 | TGTGCCAGCAGCCAAGTTGAAGGGAAGGAGCAGTACTTC | CASSQVEGKEQYF
- | once | TRBJ1-3 | TRBV4-1 | TGCGCCAGCAGCCAAGATGTGAGCTCTGGAAACACCATATATTTT | CASSQDVSSGNTIYF
- | - | TRBJ2-1 | TRBV10-3 | TGTGCCATCAGTGAGTCGATTGCTGGGGGCTCCTACATCGATGAGCAGTTCTTC | CAISESIAGGSYIDEQFF
TRBD1 | - | TRBJ1-5 | TRBV27 | TGTGCCAGCAGTCCCTCGACAGGGAACCAGCCCCAGCATTTT | CASSPSTGNQPQHF
- | - | TRBJ2-7 | TRBV14 | TGTGCCAGCAGCCTCGGGCCGGACTCCTACGAGCAGTACTTC | CASSLGPDSYEQYF
TRBD1 | - | TRBJ2-2 | TRBV29-1 | TGCAGCGTCGGACAGGGGGCGGTCACCGGGGAGCTGTTTTTT | CSVGQGAVTGELFF
- | - | TRBJ1-3 | TRBV11-2 | TGTGCCAGCAGCCCCGGGGCCTCTGGAAACACCATATATTTT | CASSPGASGNTIYF
- | - | TRBJ2-3 | TRBV2 | TGTGCCACCTCCCGGGGGGCGCGGGACACAGATACGCAGTATTTT | CATSRGARDTDTQYF
- | few | TRBJ2-3 | TRBV6-4 | TGTGCCAGCAGTGACTCGGCGGGGAGCACAGATACGCAGTATTTT | CASSDSAGSTDTQYF
- | medium-sized | TRBJ1-2 | TRBV28 | TGTGCCAGCAGTAACCGGGACCTCCGAAAGTATGGCTACACCTTC | CASSNRDLRKYGYTF
TRBD2 | - | TRBJ2-1 | TRBV18 | TGTGCCAGCTCACCCCAAGGGACGGTGAAGACTAGCGGGGGGCAACCCAATGAGCAGTTCTTC | CASSPQGTVKTSGGQPNEQFF
- | once | TRBJ1-4 | TRBV5-1 | TGCGCCAGCAGCTTGTTTTCGCCTAATGAAAAACTGTTTTTT | CASSLFSPNEKLFF
- | - | TRBJ2-5 | TRBV9 | TGTGCCAGCGGCAGGGGGGGGTACCAAGAGACCCAGTACTTC | CASGRGGYQETQYF